This T cell receptor (beta chain) stems from a study of cytomegalovirus exposure and HLA in healthy donors. The PCR contained 60 Vbeta and 13 Jbeta primers. Generated by immunoSEQ multiplex PCR, the TCRdb table keeps only in-frame clones and is missing some. The repertoire holds roughly 100,000 clones, roughly 80% seen once, with approximately 2.8% in the top ten. This CDR3 region has 16 residues. Germline V gene lookup returns CDR1 LNHDA and CDR2 SQIVND (reference sequence). J gave up 5 bases and V 5 bases, and 11 bases lay outside the gene matches. The sequenced sample consisted of PBMCs. The chain combines TRBV19 with TRBJ1-5; 8 nucleotides agree with TRBD1. The origin of this receptor is a man between 35 and 55 years old in good health and CMV-seronegative. The CDR3 here is CASSAFQGARHQPQHF. The DNA for the CDR3 is TGTGCCAGTAGTGCATTCCAGGGGGCGCGGCATCAGCCCCAGCATTTT.